The rows below give T cell receptor beta chains drawn from one sample of a study of spatial heterogeneity in lung cancer. From the 5' RACE reads, TCRdb called clonotypes with MiXCR, one entry per CDR3 protein. The table records tens of thousands of distinct CDR3 sequences, about an eighth of them present only once. The specimen comprised PBMCs, sampled at surgery. These receptors came from a male donor with early-stage non-small cell lung cancer. Each CDR3 is given with its conserved first and last residue. D genes are given only for firm matches. Clone size is stated in some rows and not others, as once, few, many or a class when expanded.

clone_size	d_call	v_call	j_call	cdr3_nt	cdr3_aa
-	-	TRBV19	TRBJ1-5	TGTGCCAGTAGTGTAGGGGTTGGCAATCAGCCCCAGCATTTT	CASSVGVGNQPQHF
-	TRBD1	TRBV12-3/TRBV12-4	TRBJ2-7	TGTGCCAGCAGTTCCAGACAGGGGAGAGACTACGAGCAGTACTTC	CASSSRQGRDYEQYF
many	TRBD1	TRBV28	TRBJ1-2	TGTGCCAGCAGTTCCCCGGGACAGGGGGTCTATGGCTACACCTTC	CASSSPGQGVYGYTF
few	-	TRBV12-3/TRBV12-4	TRBJ2-3	TGTGCCAGCAGTTTGGACGGGCGGCAGGCAGATACGCAGTATTTT	CASSLDGRQADTQYF
few	TRBD1	TRBV7-9	TRBJ1-2	TGTGCCAGCAGCTTGACAGGGGGTTATGATGGCTACACCTTC	CASSLTGGYDGYTF
few	-	TRBV7-2	TRBJ1-1	TGTGCCAGCAGCTTAGGAGTCAGAGCTTTCTTT	CASSLGVRAFF
-	TRBD2	TRBV20-1	TRBJ2-1	TGCAGTGCCGGCCTAGCGGGATACGAGCAGTTCTTC	CSAGLAGYEQFF
-	-	TRBV7-9	TRBJ2-1	TGTGCCAGCAGCTATAGCAAACATAGGGTCGGTGAGCAGTTCTTC	CASSYSKHRVGEQFF
-	TRBD1	TRBV3-1	TRBJ1-1	TGTGCCAGCAGCCAAACGACAGGGACTGAAGCTTTCTTT	CASSQTTGTEAFF
-	-	TRBV5-4	TRBJ1-1	TGTGCCAGCAGCAGAGACAGTCTGAACACTGAAGCTTTCTTT	CASSRDSLNTEAFF
-	-	TRBV6-1	TRBJ1-1	TGTGCCAGCAGTGAAGTAGGGGCTGGCACTGAAGCTTTCTTT	CASSEVGAGTEAFF
few	TRBD1	TRBV20-1	TRBJ1-1	TGCAGTGCCTTGCCGGGACAGCGGGTTGAAGCTTTCTTT	CSALPGQRVEAFF
-	TRBD1	TRBV29-1	TRBJ2-2	TGCAGCGGACGACAGGGGGCGGTCACCGGGGAGCTGTTTTTT	CSGRQGAVTGELFF
-	-	TRBV12-3/TRBV12-4	TRBJ1-5	TGTGCCAGCAGTCGTAGGGGAGGACAGCCCCAGCATTTT	CASSRRGGQPQHF
-	-	TRBV7-2	TRBJ1-1	TGTGCCAGCAGCTCACAGGGTTTTTCAGCTTTCTTT	CASSSQGFSAFF
many	-	TRBV7-9	TRBJ2-7	TGTGCCAGCAGCACCCCGGACGGTTCCCGCGAGCAGTACTTC	CASSTPDGSREQYF
few	-	TRBV27	TRBJ2-5	TGTGCCAGCAGGACCAGGGAGGTCAGAGAGACCCAGTACTTC	CASRTREVRETQYF
few	TRBD1	TRBV28	TRBJ2-5	TGTGCCAGCAGAATGACAGGGCAAGAGACCCAGTACTTC	CASRMTGQETQYF
many	-	TRBV30	TRBJ2-4	TGTGCCTGGAGTGTACCCCCCGTTTTCGCCAAAAACATTCAGTACTTC	CAWSVPPVFAKNIQYF
-	-	TRBV7-2	TRBJ2-5	TGTGCCAGCAGCTTTCAGGGGCAAGAGACCCAGTACTTC	CASSFQGQETQYF
-	TRBD1	TRBV12-3/TRBV12-4	TRBJ1-1	TGTGCCAGCAGGGACTGGGACAGGGCGAACACTGAAGCTTTCTTT	CASRDWDRANTEAFF
many	TRBD2	TRBV25-1	TRBJ2-5	TGTGCCAGCAGTCCAACCATAGCGGGGGGCTTGGAGACCCAGTACTTC	CASSPTIAGGLETQYF
-	TRBD2	TRBV7-2	TRBJ2-3	TGTGCCAGCATACCGAACTTTGCTACTAGCGGGGGGGCCGAGACAGATACGCAGTATTTT	CASIPNFATSGGAETDTQYF
few	TRBD1	TRBV10-2	TRBJ1-6	TGCGCCAGCACCGGACAGGGTAGTTCACCCCTCCACTTT	CASTGQGSSPLHF
-	-	TRBV5-1	TRBJ1-1	TGCGCCAGCAGCTTGGAGGGCAGGTTGCACGCTGAAGCTTTCTTT	CASSLEGRLHAEAFF
-	-	TRBV3-1	TRBJ1-1	TGTGCCAGCAGCCACCCCAGGGCGGGGAACACTGAAGCTTTCTTT	CASSHPRAGNTEAFF
few	-	TRBV20-1	TRBJ2-3	TGCAGTGCTAGAGTTCTTGCTAGCACAGATACGCAGTATTTT	CSARVLASTDTQYF
few	-	TRBV30	TRBJ2-1	TGTGCCTGGAGTGTATACCCCACACACAATGAGCAGTTCTTC	CAWSVYPTHNEQFF
many	TRBD1	TRBV12-3/TRBV12-4	TRBJ2-1	TGTGCCAGCAGTCACCGGACAGGGAGTGGTGAGCAGTTCTTC	CASSHRTGSGEQFF
-	TRBD1	TRBV20-1	TRBJ1-3	TGCAGTGCCCCGGGACAGGGATACTCTGGAAACACCATATATTTT	CSAPGQGYSGNTIYF
few	TRBD2	TRBV30	TRBJ2-7	TGTGCCTGGAGTGTACAACTAGCGGGGGGTTTTAGCTCCTACGAGCAGTACTTC	CAWSVQLAGGFSSYEQYF
many	-	TRBV4-3	TRBJ2-7	TGCGCCAGCAGCCAAGACGTGGGCTACGAGCAGTACTTC	CASSQDVGYEQYF
few	-	TRBV3-1	TRBJ2-3	TGTGCCAGCAGCCGCACTGGGGGGCGGGGTGGACGTACAGATACGCAGTATTTT	CASSRTGGRGGRTDTQYF
-	-	TRBV7-9	TRBJ2-5	TGTGCCAGCAGCTTAGCGCTCGGGCTGCAAGAGACCCAGTACTTC	CASSLALGLQETQYF
-	-	TRBV5-1	TRBJ2-2	TGCGCCAGCAGCTTGGCCTACATCACGAACACCGGGGAGCTGTTTTTT	CASSLAYITNTGELFF
once	TRBD1	TRBV20-1	TRBJ1-6	TGCAGTGCTAGAGTGGGGACAGGGGCGTATAATTCACCCCTCCACTTT	CSARVGTGAYNSPLHF
many	-	TRBV7-3	TRBJ1-1	TGTGCCACTAGATTAGGAATGAACACTGAAGCTTTCTTT	CATRLGMNTEAFF
-	-	TRBV2	TRBJ1-2	TGTGCCAGCAGTGAATCCGAAGGCGCTACCTCTGCTGGCTACACCTTC	CASSESEGATSAGYTF
few	-	TRBV7-9	TRBJ2-7	TGTGCCAGCAGCTGGGACGCGGGAAGTCCCTACGAGCAGTACTTC	CASSWDAGSPYEQYF
-	-	TRBV12-3/TRBV12-4	TRBJ1-1	TGTGCCAGCAGTTTAGGCGGGAGGACTGAAGCTTTCTTT	CASSLGGRTEAFF
few	-	TRBV12-3/TRBV12-4	TRBJ2-1	TGTGCCAGCAGCCGGGACATGGGGCAATCCTCCTACAATGAGCAGTTCTTC	CASSRDMGQSSYNEQFF
few	-	TRBV7-2	TRBJ2-2	TGTGCCAGCAGCTTAGACAGGATTGCCACCGGGGAGCTGTTTTTT	CASSLDRIATGELFF
few	TRBD2	TRBV11-2	TRBJ2-3	TGTGCCAGCAGCCGGGGGGAAAATACAGATACGCAGTATTTT	CASSRGENTDTQYF
few	TRBD2	TRBV4-3	TRBJ2-2	TGCGCCAGCAGCCAAGCGACTCGCGGGAGTGCAACCGGGGAGCTGTTTTTT	CASSQATRGSATGELFF
-	TRBD1	TRBV7-9	TRBJ2-7	TGTGCCAGCAGCTGGGGACAGGTAGACTACGAGCAGTACTTC	CASSWGQVDYEQYF
few	-	TRBV5-1	TRBJ2-7	TGCGCCAGCAGCGTAAAAAGGGGTTACGAGCAGTACTTC	CASSVKRGYEQYF
few	-	TRBV7-9	TRBJ1-5	TGTGCCAGCAGCCCCCTCAGTAATCAGCCCCAGCATTTT	CASSPLSNQPQHF
-	-	TRBV6-5	TRBJ1-1	TGTGCCAGCAGTTACTTGGGGACGGCGAACACTGAAGCTTTCTTT	CASSYLGTANTEAFF
few	TRBD1	TRBV6-2/TRBV6-3	TRBJ2-7	TGTGCCAGCAGAAAGGACAGGGGATCCTACGAGCAGTACTTC	CASRKDRGSYEQYF
few	TRBD1	TRBV5-1	TRBJ1-6	TGCGCCAGCAGCTCCGGGACAGGGAATAATTCACCCCTCCACTTT	CASSSGTGNNSPLHF
many	-	TRBV12-3/TRBV12-4	TRBJ2-2	TGTGCCAGCAGTCCACGAGGGGACACCGGGGAGCTGTTTTTT	CASSPRGDTGELFF
-	TRBD1	TRBV27	TRBJ2-2	TGTGCCAGCAAGACAGGGAGTCGCGGGGAGCTGTTTTTT	CASKTGSRGELFF